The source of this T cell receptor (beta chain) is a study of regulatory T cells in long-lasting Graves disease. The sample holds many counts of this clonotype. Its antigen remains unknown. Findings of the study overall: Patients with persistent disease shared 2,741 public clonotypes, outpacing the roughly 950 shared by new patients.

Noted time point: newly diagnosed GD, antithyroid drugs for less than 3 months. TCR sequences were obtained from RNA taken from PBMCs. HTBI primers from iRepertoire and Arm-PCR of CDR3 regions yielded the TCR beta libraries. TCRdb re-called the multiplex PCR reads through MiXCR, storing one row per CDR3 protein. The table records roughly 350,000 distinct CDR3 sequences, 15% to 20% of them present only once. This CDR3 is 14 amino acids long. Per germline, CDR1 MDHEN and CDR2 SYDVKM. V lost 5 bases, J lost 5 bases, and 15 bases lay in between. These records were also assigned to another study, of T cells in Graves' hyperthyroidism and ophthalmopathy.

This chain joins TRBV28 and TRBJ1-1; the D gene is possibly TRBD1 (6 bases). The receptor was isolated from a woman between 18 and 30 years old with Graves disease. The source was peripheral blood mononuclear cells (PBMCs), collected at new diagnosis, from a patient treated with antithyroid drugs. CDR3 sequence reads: CASSQTGPGTEAFF. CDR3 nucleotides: TGTGCCAGCAGTCAGACAGGCCCGGGGACTGAAGCTTTCTTT.